This T cell receptor beta chain was identified during a study of CD8 T cells in ankylosing spondylitis. In this sample, this clonotype turned up a few times. Its antigen is still unknown. Each CDR3 protein gets one entry after TCRdb re-called the 5' RACE reads with MiXCR. The table shows roughly 400,000 distinct CDR3 sequences, with around 22% occurring only once. General study points: Matched synovial fluid from ankylosing spondylitis patients was reported to be enriched for disease-linked clones. Characteristic of ankylosing spondylitis blood, it appeared, was a TCR beta motif comprising roughly eight highly homologous variants. Earlier work had already found some motif variants in reactive arthritis synovial fluid and blood.

The trim removed 3 bases at V and 3 bases at J, leaving 11 bases unmatched. This CDR3 contains 16 residues. CDR1 DFQATT and CDR2 SNEGSKA come from the germline V gene (reference sequence). Sequenced material: blood, either unsorted or a sorted T cell fraction (not recorded which). The genes are TRBV20-1 and TRBJ2-7; 10 bases match TRBD2. The receptor was isolated from a male donor with ankylosing spondylitis. CDR3 residues: CSASPSPSGSGYEQYF. The CDR3 DNA reads as TGCAGTGCTAGTCCATCCCCTAGCGGGAGCGGCTACGAGCAGTACTTC.